This entry features one T cell receptor beta chain sequence. Its antigen is currently unknown. The CDR3 loop spans 13 amino acids. Germline V lookup: CDR1 SEHNR, CDR2 FQNEAQ (reference sequence). With 3 bases clipped from V and 10 bases from J, the junction kept 6 bases outside the gene matches. This record belongs to a study of OX40 agonist ivuxolimab in advanced cancers. Findings and limits, study-wide: Low clonal expansion, among the lowest seen, marked partial responders at 0.1-3.0 mg/kg. Antigen specificity of clonally expanded peripheral T cells was not established.

Produced via immunoSEQ multiplex PCR; TCRdb's table is partial and in-frame only. Among roughly 73,000 clones, around 88% were seen once, and the ten largest hold 2% to 2.5%. This TCR was recovered from an adult with an advanced solid tumor such as melanoma, head and neck, liver or kidney cancer. The sample here was CD4+ or CD8+ T cells sorted from blood, taken in a trial of the OX40 agonist ivuxolimab. The chain couples TRBV7-9 to TRBJ2-1; 7 bases align to TRBD2. The CDR3 sequence: CASSLGGSAEQFF. The CDR3, as DNA: TGTGCCAGCAGCTTGGGCGGGAGCGCCGAGCAGTTCTTC.